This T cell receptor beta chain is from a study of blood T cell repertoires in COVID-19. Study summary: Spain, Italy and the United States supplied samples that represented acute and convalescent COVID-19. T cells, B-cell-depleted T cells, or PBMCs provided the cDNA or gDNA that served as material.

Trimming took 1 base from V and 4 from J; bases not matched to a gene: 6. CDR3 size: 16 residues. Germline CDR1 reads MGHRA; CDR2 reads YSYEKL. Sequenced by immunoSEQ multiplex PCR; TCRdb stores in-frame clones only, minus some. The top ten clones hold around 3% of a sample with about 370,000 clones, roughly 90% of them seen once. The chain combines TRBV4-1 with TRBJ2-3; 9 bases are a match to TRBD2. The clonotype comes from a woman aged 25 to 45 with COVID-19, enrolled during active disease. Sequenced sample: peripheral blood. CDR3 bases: TGCGCCAGCAGCCAAGGGCGGGAGGGGGAACCAGATACGCAGTATTTT. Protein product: CASSQGREGEPDTQYF.